This T cell receptor (beta chain) appears in the sequencing data of a study of PD-L1 blockade in urothelial cancer. The time point is: peripheral blood 6 weeks after treatment start. Patients had urothelial carcinoma that was locally advanced or metastatic. Between 1 and 8 samples per patient were obtained, pretreatment and on-treatment. Using immunoSEQ multiplex PCR, the repertoire was profiled, and TCRdb retains in-frame clones only, with some absent. The repertoire includes under 60,000 clones, more than 75% of them detected once, and around 9.3% sits in the top ten. J gave up 5 bases and V 2 bases, and 3 bases lay outside the gene matches. Germline CDR1 MDHEN, CDR2 SYDVKM. The CDR3 is 15 amino acids. Study-wide results and limits: Tumor-associated clones in blood expanded more at 3 weeks in durable-benefit patients.

Note on this clone: No antigen is known for it.

The source is a man aged 55 to 70 with urothelial cancer. This specimen was PBMCs, taken around atezolizumab (anti-PD-L1) treatment. The chain joins TRBV28 to TRBJ2-6; 7 bases match TRBD1. CDR3 bases: TGTGCCAGCAGTTTAACGGACAGGAGGGCCAACGTCCTGACTTTC. Its protein product is CASSLTDRRANVLTF.